This passage covers 14 T cell receptor beta chains from one sample sequenced in a study of human T cells and chemical hapten exposure. TCRdb processed the RACE reads anew with MiXCR; each CDR3 protein has one entry. The profile shows tens of thousands of distinct CDR3 sequences, roughly a tenth of them singletons. Documented time point: patch test 3, about 24 weeks after DPC sensitization. Treatment given: therapeutic diphenylcyclopropenone sensitization with weekly scalp DPC. Here the sequenced sample was whole blood, taken in connection with sensitization to the hapten diphenylcyclopropenone (DPC). These receptors all come from a woman aged 35 to 49 with alopecia areata. Some clones in this sample may be carry-over from other donors' samples.

This clonotype was detected only a few times. The chain is built from TRBV4-1 and TRBJ1-4, with 9 bases identical to TRBD1. The CDR3 has 14 amino acids. Per germline, CDR1 MGHRA and CDR2 YSYEKL. Losses at the gene ends were 4 bases for V and 10 bases for J; bases not matched to a gene: 7. The CDR3 DNA reads TGCGCCAGCAGCCTCAGGACAGGGGACGCAAAACTGTTTTTT. The encoded protein is CASSLRTGDAKLFF.

This chain uses TRBV29-1 with TRBJ1-1, with 9 bases fitting TRBD1. The V gene's germline CDR1 is SQVTM and CDR2 ANQGSEA. The V gene end was trimmed by 7 bases and the J gene end by 1 base; junction bases not matched to a gene: 1. The CDR3 runs 12 residues. The CDR3 region is CSAQGANTEAFF. CDR3 bases: TGCAGCGCACAGGGGGCGAACACTGAAGCTTTCTTT.

This clonotype was seen a handful of times. The rearrangement joins TRBV18 to TRBJ1-4; no firm D call. The CDR3 contains 15 residues. Germline CDR1 and CDR2: KGHSH and LQKENI. Trimming cost V 0 bases and J 7 bases, with 12 bases left between them. The CDR3: CASSPPAQLGEKLFF. CDR3 nucleotides: TGTGCCAGCTCACCACCGGCACAGTTAGGTGAAAAACTGTTTTTT.

Ten or more counts support this clonotype. The V call is TRBV6-1, the J call TRBJ1-5; D is ambiguous. Germline CDR1 and CDR2: MNHNS and SASEGT. The CDR3 extends over 12 amino acids. V dropped 2 bases and J dropped 9 bases, with 8 bases sitting between them. The CDR3 DNA reads TGTGCCAGCAGTGAAAGCCCCCTGCCCCAGCATTTT. Translated: CASSESPLPQHF.

This clonotype was detected ten times or more. The rearrangement uses TRBV3-1 and TRBJ1-2; the match to TRBD1 covers 9 bases. The CDR3 covers 14 residues. J was trimmed by 8 bases and V by 5 bases; bases with no gene match: 9. CDR1 is LGHDT, CDR2 YNNKEL, per germline (reference sequence). The CDR3 DNA reads TGTGCCAGCAGCTCCGGGACAGGGCACCCCGGCTACACCTTC. This codes for CASSSGTGHPGYTF. Supplemented by reference TRBV3-1 and TRBJ1-2, the full variable domain reads DTAVSQTPKYLVTQMGNDKSIKCEQNLGHDTMYWYKQDSKKFLKIMFSYNNKELIINETVPNRFSPKSPDKAHLNLHINSLELGDSAVYFCASSSGTGHPGYTFGSGTRLTVV.

Only a few counts were recorded for this clonotype. The chain couples TRBV9 to TRBJ1-6; no reliable D call. From germline, CDR1 is SGDLS and CDR2 YYNGEE. The CDR3 totals 15 residues. Trimming removed 4 bases at V and 1 base at J, with 9 bases between. The CDR3 DNA reads TGTGCCAGCAGCCCTTGGGGATCCTATAATTCACCCCTCCACTTT. This gives the protein CASSPWGSYNSPLHF.

This clonotype was counted a few times. The rearrangement uses TRBV9 and TRBJ2-5, with D possibly being TRBD2 (7 bases). Germline CDR1 SGDLS, CDR2 YYNGEE. The CDR3 extends over 15 amino acids. V was clipped by 4 bases and J by 2 bases, with 15 bases between them. The CDR3: CASSPLGGGQETQYF. Written as DNA, the CDR3 is TGTGCCAGCAGCCCCCTAGGGGGGGGTCAAGAGACCCAGTACTTC.

This clonotype was observed at least ten times. The J gene is TRBJ2-3, the V gene TRBV7-3, with 10 bases that match TRBD2. The CDR3 has 15 amino acids. With V trimmed by 4 bases and J by 1 base, 2 bases remained unmatched. From germline, CDR1 is SGHTA and CDR2 FQGTGA. This chain's CDR3 is CASSSLAGGTDTQYF. CDR3 nucleotide sequence: TGTGCCAGCAGCTCGCTAGCGGGGGGCACAGATACGCAGTATTTT.

The table lists this clonotype with many counts. The V gene is TRBV20-1, the J gene TRBJ1-3; possibly TRBD1 for D (5 bases). This CDR3 comprises 14 residues. V was trimmed by 6 bases and J by 0 bases, leaving 12 bases between them. Germline loops: CDR1 DFQATT, CDR2 SNEGSKA (reference sequence). CDR3 protein: CSAPDTLSGNTIYF. The CDR3 DNA sequence: TGCAGTGCCCCGGACACACTCTCTGGAAACACCATATATTTT.

The V gene is TRBV29-1, the J gene TRBJ2-1; the match to TRBD1 covers 10 bases. The germline gives CDR1 SQVTM, CDR2 ANQGSEA. V was pared by 6 bases and J by 5 bases, with 13 bases of the junction left unmatched. The CDR3 loop spans 16 amino acids. The CDR3 sequence is CSVRQGARRGDNEQFF. CDR3 nucleotides: TGCAGCGTGAGACAGGGGGCTCGGCGGGGTGACAATGAGCAGTTCTTC.

This chain uses TRBV15 with TRBJ2-7; D is undetermined. Per the germline V gene, CDR1 is LNHNV and CDR2 is YYDKDF (reference sequence). The V end was cut by 3 bases, the J end by 3 bases, with 9 bases between. This CDR3 is 13 amino acids long. The CDR3 sequence: CATSRGNGYEQYF. For the CDR3, the DNA is TGTGCCACCAGCAGGGGGAATGGCTACGAGCAGTACTTC.

The chain uses TRBV2 and TRBJ2-4; the D is unclear. The CDR3 extends over 12 amino acids. V dropped 0 bases and J dropped 10 bases, with 7 bases sitting between them. CDR1 is SNHLY and CDR2 is FYNNEI in the germline V gene. In DNA form, the CDR3 reads TGTGCCAGCAGTGAAGCCTCCGGTATTCAGTACTTC. Its translation is CASSEASGIQYF.

This clonotype was counted ten times or more. V usage is TRBV19 and J usage is TRBJ2-4, with a possible D match to TRBD2 (5 bases). Trimming took off 8 bases at V and 2 bases at J, with 7 bases between the two ends. Germline CDR1 reads LNHDA; CDR2 reads SQIVND (reference sequence). CDR3 length: 12 residues. CDR3 nucleotides: TGTGCCAGTCGGGGAACCAAAAACATTCAGTACTTC. As protein: CASRGTKNIQYF.

This clonotype was recorded at least ten times. V gene TRBV20-1 combines with J gene TRBJ2-5; D is perhaps TRBD1 (6 bases). This CDR3 comprises 14 residues. Germline V CDR1 and CDR2: DFQATT, SNEGSKA (reference sequence). Between the trimmed V and J ends, which lost 0 bases and 6 bases, there was a span of 14 bases. The CDR3 DNA reads as TGCAGTGCTAGAGATAGGTTTACAGGGAAGACCCAGTACTTC. Translating it yields CSARDRFTGKTQYF.